Presented here are 7 T cell receptor beta chains from one specimen sequenced in a study of T cell responses to AZD1222 COVID-19 vaccine. The table came from immunoSEQ multiplex PCR; TCRdb's copy has only in-frame clones and leaves some out. There are roughly 160,000 clones in the sample; about 91% occur only once, and over 1.5% lies in the top ten. The sample consisted of peripheral blood, taken on day 0 of AZD1222 vaccination. The source is an adult in good health.

The chain carries TRBV28 and TRBJ2-7, with a tentative D call TRBD2 (6 bases). This CDR3 is 11 amino acids long. Germline CDR1 and CDR2: MDHEN and SYDVKM. Trimming pared 6 bases from V and 5 bases from J, leaving 8 bases between. In DNA, the CDR3 is TGTGCCAGCAGGGGCGGGGACGAGCAGTACTTC. Translation: CASRGGDEQYF.

V gene TRBV2 combines with J gene TRBJ1-6; D not resolved. V lost 0 bases to trimming and J lost 14 bases, with 8 bases between them. Germline V gene data show CDR1 as SNHLY and CDR2 as FYNNEI. This CDR3 has 12 amino acids. CDR3 in amino acids: CASSEAAHSLHF. The CDR3 DNA reads as TGTGCCAGCAGTGAAGCAGCACACTCCCTCCACTTT.

The V call is TRBV28, the J call TRBJ2-7, with TRBD1 as a possible D gene (6 bases). With 5 bases removed from V and 1 base from J, the gap between germline ends came to 9 bases. The CDR3 length is 13 residues. Germline loops: CDR1 MDHEN, CDR2 SYDVKM. Here the CDR3 reads CASSTGQSYEQYF. The CDR3, as DNA: TGTGCCAGCAGTACTGGACAGTCCTACGAGCAGTACTTC. Full variable domain (rest looked up from reference TRBV28 and TRBJ2-7): DVKVTQSSRYLVKRTGEKVFLECVQDMDHENMFWYRQDPGLGLRLIYFSYDVKMKEKGDIPEGYSVSREKKERFSLILESASTNQTSMYLCASSTGQSYEQYFGPGTRLTVT.

J is TRBJ1-1 and V is TRBV9, with 10 bases matching TRBD1. J gave up 3 bases and V 8 bases, and 7 bases lay outside the gene matches. Germline CDR1 reads SGDLS; CDR2 reads YYNGEE. This CDR3 is built from 14 residues. Here the CDR3 reads CARLDRGPHTEAFF. DNA for the CDR3: TGTGCCAGATTAGACAGGGGGCCGCACACTGAAGCTTTCTTT.

The chain joins TRBV7-2 to TRBJ1-6; D may be TRBD1 (5 bases). The CDR3 is made up of 15 amino acids. V gave up 2 bases and J gave up 5 bases, with 10 bases separating them. From germline, CDR1 is SGHTA and CDR2 FQGNSA. The CDR3 sequence is CASSLMGGDNSPLHF. For the CDR3, the DNA is TGTGCCAGCAGCTTAATGGGGGGGGATAATTCACCCCTCCACTTT.

The table lists this clone with a count of one. The rearrangement links TRBV4-2 to TRBJ1-5; 7 bases map to TRBD1. CDR1 LGHNA and CDR2 YNFKEQ come from the germline V gene. The CDR3 is 17 residues long. With 1 base clipped from V and 10 bases from J, the junction kept 16 bases outside the gene matches. The CDR3 here is CASSQGFDRDWGRPQHF. CDR3 nucleotide sequence: TGTGCCAGCAGCCAAGGCTTTGACAGGGATTGGGGTAGACCCCAGCATTTT.

J is TRBJ1-1 and V is TRBV20-1, with 8 bases identical to TRBD1. There are 15 residues in the CDR3. Per germline, CDR1 DFQATT and CDR2 SNEGSKA (reference sequence). The junction had 10 bases not matched to a gene; V was cut back by 3 bases and J by 4 bases. CDR3 loop: CSASGQGADLTEAFF. Here the CDR3 DNA reads TGCAGTGCTAGTGGTCAGGGGGCAGATCTCACTGAAGCTTTCTTT.